This TCR beta chain was retrieved from a study of T-cell memory formation after mild COVID-19. Study-level results: Specificity for SARS-CoV-2 was not confirmed among the second-wave clones peaking on day 37.

Trimming stripped 4 bases from V and 0 bases from J, with 12 bases between. Per the germline V gene, CDR1 is LNHDA and CDR2 is SQIVND (reference sequence). CDR3 length: 15 amino acids. Details on this clonotype: Its antigen is still unknown.

Employing constant-segment primers, 5'RACE generated TCR alpha and TCR beta cDNA libraries bearing sample barcodes and UMIs. One entry per CDR3 protein results from TCRdb running MiXCR on the 5' RACE reads. In the table there are nearly 200,000 distinct CDR3 sequences, around 19% of which are singletons. This TCR was recovered from an adult woman who had mild COVID-19 (a few samples of this study predate the infection). Cell type and time point are not known. The sequenced material came from PBMCs or a T cell subset sorted from them (not recorded which). The chain is built from TRBV19 and TRBJ1-1, with unresolved D. The CDR3 reads CASSTLGEMNTEAFF. CDR3 DNA: TGTGCCAGTAGTACCTTAGGTGAGATGAACACTGAAGCTTTCTTT. Full variable domain (missing parts from reference TRBV19 and TRBJ1-1): DGGITQSPKYLFRKEGQNVTLSCEQNLNHDAMYWYRQDPGQGLRLIYYSQIVNDFQKGDIAEGYSVSREKKESFPLTVTSAQKNPTAFYLCASSTLGEMNTEAFFGQGTRLTVV.